The text below deals with one T cell receptor beta chain. This clonotype occurred a few times. The antigen it binds to is not known. It has no much larger one-base neighbor in the sample; base qualities were not kept. The sample is drawn from a study of T cells after yellow fever vaccination (dated by TCRdb to the late 2010s). About the full investigation: Libraries from fractions with low cell numbers were prepared with the SMART-Seq v4 Ultra Low Input RNA kit. To follow T-cell clones before and after primary and booster YFV17D yellow fever vaccination, bulk TCR alpha and beta repertoires were sequenced over time. Two healthy male donors made up the cohort, one aged 18 to 29 years and the other aged 30 to 40 years. Blood was collected at multiple timepoints before and after primary and secondary immunization, and bulk PBMC replicates and cell subsets were isolated.

Study-level results and caveats: Most clones expanded after primary vaccination (almost 97% of CD4 and over 80% of CD8) were re-detected after the booster, suggesting that broad memory maintenance occurred. Because only a couple of donors were included in the study, the extent to which the findings can be generalized is limited. The secondary T-cell response was found to be weaker but faster than the primary response, with a peak reached on day 5 rather than on day 15. Computational filtering was required because FACS-sorted repertoires could contain abundant contaminating clonotypes from the bulk population. A small share of clonotypes was detected in both CD4 and CD8 compartments, with the overlap likely arising from convergent recombination.

The sequencing machine was an Illumina NovaSeq 6000. TCR cDNA was synthesized by 5'RACE template switching, through which a universal primer site and unique molecular identifiers were introduced. Priming for cDNA synthesis came from both the TCR alpha and TCR beta constant segments. Libraries were amplified in two PCR steps, with sample barcodes and sequencing adapters added in the second step. Sequencing of libraries was done on Illumina HiSeq 2500 (2x100 bp) or NovaSeq (2x150 bp). Under the source paper's analysis protocol: Demultiplexing of reads and collapsing into UMI consensus sequences were performed with MIGEC, and V(D)J alignment was carried out with MiXCR. Using edgeR on replicate PBMC samples, clonotypes were called vaccine-responding if FDR was below 0.01 and the log2 fold change was above 5 up to day 15. Each bulk clonotype was labeled CD4 or CD8 based on which sequenced repertoire, CD4 or CD8, contained the clonotype at higher abundance. TCRdb applied fastp at Q25 and MiXCR to the public reads, then kept only in-frame beta chains. Rows matching on CDR3 protein sequence are summarized as one entry with the most common DNA and genes. In this record, the V and J calls reflect TCRdb's handling and not the investigators' own analysis. This sample lists around 340,000 distinct CDR3 sequences; approximately 12% were detected once. The ten biggest clones cover more than 3% of the sample.

Trimming takes 8 bases off V and 2 bases off J; junction bases not matched to a gene: 10. The germline V gene specifies SGHRS as CDR1 and YFSETQ as CDR2. Measured from the cysteine to the phenylalanine, the CDR3 is 14 residues long. The only DNA kept is the CDR3, 42 bases in frame from the first base. What the treatment or condition label conveys for this sample: live attenuated yellow fever vaccine strain. A standard Ficoll-Paque protocol was used to isolate PBMCs from peripheral blood. Dynabeads CD4 and CD8 positive selection kits were used to isolate CD4 and CD8 T-cell fractions. TriZol was used to extract RNA from bulk PBMCs, CD4 and CD8 fractions, and dextramer-positive and dextramer-negative fractions.

Sequences were derived from CD4+ T cells sorted from PBMCs, sampled 15 days after the yellow fever booster vaccination. This TCR was recovered from a man between 18 and 29 years old who received the YFV17D yellow fever vaccine. The chain is encoded by TRBV5-1 joined to TRBJ2-7, with 7 junctional bases fitting TRBD1. Read as DNA, the sequence is TGCGCCAGTTCCAGACAGGGCGACACCTACGAGCAGTACTTC. It translates to CASSRQGDTYEQYF.